This T cell receptor beta chain was retrieved from a study of blood T cell repertoires in COVID-19. Under the authors' procedure: Estimates of nucleated cell counts were drawn from the amplification of reference gene primers. Clones were read by immunoSEQ multiplex PCR, and TCRdb kept only the in-frame ones, dropping some. The D gene and trimming were derived from the DNA, and the V and J assignments and clone size from that table. The table shows about 180,000 clones, with 88% occurring only once. The CDR3 consists of 18 residues. With 5 bases clipped from V and 1 base from J, the junction kept 9 bases outside the gene matches. Germline V gene lookup returns CDR1 SEHNR and CDR2 FQNEAQ (reference sequence).

The TCR sequence derives from a woman under 30 who had recovered from COVID-19. Sequenced input: PBMCs or T cells enriched from blood (not recorded which). The V gene is TRBV7-9, the J gene TRBJ1-6; 9 bases align to TRBD1. CDR3 in DNA: TGTGCCAGCAGCCACCCTGGGACAGGGCAATCCTATAATTCACCCCTCCACTTT. This translates into CASSHPGTGQSYNSPLHF.